The clone carrying this T cell receptor beta chain was detected only once. Its cognate antigen is unknown. Germline CDR1 MDHEN, CDR2 SYDVKM. The V and J ends lost 6 bases and 8 bases respectively, with 22 bases between them. This CDR3 has 15 amino acids. Amplification used 60 Vbeta primers and 13 Jbeta primers. Clones were read by immunoSEQ multiplex PCR, and TCRdb kept only the in-frame ones, dropping some. The data contain roughly 120,000 clones, roughly four fifths of them seen just once; the ten biggest clones take up around 11%. This sample was taken from a study of cytomegalovirus exposure and HLA in healthy donors. Whole-study findings and limits: Certain sequence variants were highly shared and formed a cluster, and this cluster was likely a sequencing artifact.

The specimen sequenced was PBMCs. The V call is TRBV28, the J call TRBJ1-2, with D perhaps TRBD1 (5 bases). This sequence originates from a male donor in good health and CMV-seropositive. The CDR3 protein is CASRTGPGLSGGYTF. The CDR3 DNA reads TGTGCCAGCAGAACAGGACCGGGACTGTCTGGCGGCTACACCTTC.